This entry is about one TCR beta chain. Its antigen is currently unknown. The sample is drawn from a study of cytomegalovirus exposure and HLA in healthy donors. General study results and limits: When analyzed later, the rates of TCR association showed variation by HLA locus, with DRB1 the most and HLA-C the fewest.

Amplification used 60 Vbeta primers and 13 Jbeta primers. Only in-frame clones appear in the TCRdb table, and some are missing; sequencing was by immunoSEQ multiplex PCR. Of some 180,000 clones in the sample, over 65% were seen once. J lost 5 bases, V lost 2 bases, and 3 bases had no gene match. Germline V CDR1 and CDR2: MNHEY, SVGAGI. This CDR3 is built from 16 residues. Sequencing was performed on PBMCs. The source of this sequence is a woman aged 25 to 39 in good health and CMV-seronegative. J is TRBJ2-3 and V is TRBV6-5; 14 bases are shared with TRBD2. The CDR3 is CASSYGLAGGGDTQYF. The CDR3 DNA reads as TGTGCCAGCAGTTACGGACTAGCGGGGGGTGGAGATACGCAGTATTTT.